Each of the 15 T cell receptor beta chains below was sequenced from the same sample in a study of blood T cell repertoires in COVID-19. Assay used: immunoSEQ multiplex PCR; TCRdb lists only in-frame clones, some missing. This sample yields over 200,000 clones, of which 86% are seen a single time; 2.2% belongs to the top ten. Sequencing was carried out using peripheral blood. The origin of the receptors is a man aged 25-45 years who had recovered from COVID-19.

The chain uses TRBV19 and TRBJ2-1; 9 bases are a match to TRBD2. The CDR3 runs to 17 residues. Germline CDR1 LNHDA, CDR2 SQIVND (reference sequence). Trimming cost V 1 base and J 1 base; bases outside gene matches: 5. The CDR3 DNA sequence: TGTGCCAGTAGTATAGCCTTTACTAGCGGGTCCTACAATGAGCAGTTCTTC. It yields the protein CASSIAFTSGSYNEQFF. Full variable domain (rest looked up from reference TRBV19 and TRBJ2-1): DGGITQSPKYLFRKEGQNVTLSCEQNLNHDAMYWYRQDPGQGLRLIYYSQIVNDFQKGDIAEGYSVSREKKESFPLTVTSAQKNPTAFYLCASSIAFTSGSYNEQFFGPGTRLTVL.

J is TRBJ2-2 and V is TRBV24-1, with TRBD1 identical over 8 bases. CDR1 is KGHDR and CDR2 is SFDVKD in the germline V gene. CDR3 size: 16 residues. Trimming at V came to 3 bases and at J to 5 bases, leaving 7 bases not matched to a gene. The CDR3 DNA follows: TGTGCCACCAGTGATAGAGACAGGGGCCTTACCGGGGAGCTGTTTTTT. Its protein product is CATSDRDRGLTGELFF.

The rearrangement joins TRBV7-2 to TRBJ2-7, with 8 bases fitting TRBD2. Trimming took 4 bases from V and 5 from J; bases not matched to a gene: 10. The CDR3 is made up of 15 amino acids. Germline V gene data show CDR1 as SGHTA and CDR2 as FQGNSA. CDR3 region: CASSSVAGNGHEQYF. As DNA, the CDR3 is TGTGCCAGCAGCTCCGTAGCGGGAAACGGTCACGAGCAGTACTTC.

This clone showed up just once. The V gene is TRBV14, the J gene TRBJ2-5; D uncertain. V gave up 2 bases and J gave up 4 bases, with 8 bases separating them. CDR3 size: 13 residues. Germline V gene sequence: CDR1 SGHDN, CDR2 FVKESK. In DNA form, the CDR3 reads TGTGCCAGCAGCCAAATATTTCTAGAGACCCAGTACTTC. Protein: CASSQIFLETQYF.

This chain uses TRBV4-1 with TRBJ1-2, with D hard to call. V shed 0 bases and J shed 6 bases, with 14 bases lying between them. CDR1 and CDR2 from the germline V gene are MGHRA and YSYEKL. The CDR3 extends over 15 amino acids. The DNA of the CDR3 is TGCGCCAGCAGCCAAGAACGGAGGGCGTCGGATGGCTACACCTTC. Translation gives CASSQERRASDGYTF.

V usage is TRBV7-6 and J usage is TRBJ1-6; 7 bases match TRBD1. The V and J ends lost 4 bases and 4 bases, in that order; junction bases with no gene match: 10. Germline assignment: CDR1 SGHVS and CDR2 FNYEAQ. The CDR3 has 17 residues. CDR3 nucleotides: TGTGCCAGCAGCTCCATTAGTCAGGGGGTATATAATTCACCCCTCCACTTT. Translating it yields CASSSISQGVYNSPLHF.

J is TRBJ2-3 and V is TRBV7-2; TRBD2 might be the D (5 bases). Germline assignment: CDR1 SGHTA and CDR2 FQGNSA. The CDR3 extends over 15 amino acids. Deletions cut 6 bases from V and 3 bases from J, with 16 bases between. CDR3 sequence reads: CASSSRAGLTDTQYF. The CDR3 region has the DNA TGTGCCAGCAGTTCTAGGGCGGGCCTAACAGATACGCAGTATTTT.

The chain couples TRBV11-1 to TRBJ1-1; D gene uncertain. Germline V gives CDR1 SGHAT, CDR2 FQDESV (reference sequence). This CDR3 contains 14 residues. V was shortened by 5 bases and J by 1 base, with 11 bases between the two germline ends. The CDR3 spells CASSALRPNTEAFF. CDR3 DNA: TGTGCCAGCAGCGCTCTCAGGCCGAACACTGAAGCTTTCTTT.

V and J are TRBV19 and TRBJ1-1, with 8 positions matching TRBD1. V lost 7 bases, J lost 1 base, and 8 bases stayed unmatched. CDR1 LNHDA and CDR2 SQIVND come from the germline V gene (reference sequence). This CDR3 spans 15 amino acids. The CDR3 is CASIATGEANTEAFF. CDR3 DNA: TGTGCCAGTATTGCGACAGGGGAGGCGAACACTGAAGCTTTCTTT.

This sequence joins TRBV4-2 and TRBJ2-1; TRBD2 matches 9 bases. V shed 3 bases, J shed 8 bases, and the junction held 5 bases outside the gene matches. Germline V CDR1 and CDR2: LGHNA, YNFKEQ. This CDR3 comprises 14 residues. The CDR3 sequence: CASSHGGGGDEQFF. Written as DNA, the CDR3 is TGTGCCAGCAGCCATGGCGGGGGGGGTGATGAGCAGTTCTTC.

J is TRBJ2-7 and V is TRBV15; 8 bases agree with TRBD1. There are 17 residues in the CDR3. Germline V gene sequence: CDR1 LNHNV, CDR2 YYDKDF (reference sequence). With V trimmed by 8 bases and J by 0 bases, 15 bases remained unmatched. The CDR3 loop reads CATSQGADPLPSYEQYF. The CDR3 DNA reads as TGTGCCACCTCGCAGGGGGCTGATCCTCTCCCCTCCTACGAGCAGTACTTC. The whole variable domain, remainder taken from reference TRBV15 and TRBJ2-7, is DAMVIQNPRYQVTQFGKPVTLSCSQTLNHNVMYWYQQKSSQAPKLLFHYYDKDFNNEADTPDNFQSRRPNTSFCFLDIRSPGLGDTAMYLCATSQGADPLPSYEQYFGPGTRLTVT.

This chain uses TRBV6-5 with TRBJ1-1, with 7 bases that match TRBD1. Germline trimming cut 5 bases from V and 5 bases from J; bases unmatched to any gene: 11. CDR1 is MNHEY, CDR2 SVGAGI, per germline. The CDR3 sequence is 15 residues long. This CDR3 is CASSPVGQAGTEAFF. In DNA form, the CDR3 reads TGTGCCAGCAGTCCCGTTGGACAGGCGGGGACTGAAGCTTTCTTT.

The gene calls are TRBV18 and TRBJ2-7, with D perhaps TRBD2 (5 bases). With 1 base removed from V and 4 bases from J, the gap between germline ends came to 17 bases. CDR3 length: 16 residues. CDR1 and CDR2 (germline): KGHSH, LQKENI. The CDR3, as DNA: TGTGCCAGCTCACCACGTGGTTCAGCGACGGGGTACGAGCAGTACTTC. Its translation: CASSPRGSATGYEQYF.

The gene calls are TRBV15 and TRBJ2-7; 8 bases agree with TRBD1. V shed 0 bases, J shed 4 bases, and the junction held 2 bases outside the gene matches. Germline V gene sequence: CDR1 LNHNV, CDR2 YYDKDF (reference sequence). The CDR3 spans 14 residues. This CDR3 reads CATSRDQGAYEQYF. The CDR3 DNA reads TGTGCCACCAGCAGAGACCAGGGGGCTTACGAGCAGTACTTC.

This clone has just a few counts. This chain joins TRBV19 and TRBJ2-6; 8 bases are shared with TRBD1. Germline trimming cut 4 bases from V and 0 bases from J; bases unmatched to any gene: 2. The germline V gene has CDR1 LNHDA and CDR2 SQIVND (reference sequence). This CDR3 comprises 16 residues. The CDR3 coding sequence is TGTGCCAGTAGTACCGACAGGGGCTCTGGGGCCAACGTCCTGACTTTC. It codes for CASSTDRGSGANVLTF.